This T cell receptor beta chain was captured by sequencing in a study of shared clonotypes between healthy human individuals. Clones were sequenced by immunoSEQ multiplex PCR, and TCRdb holds only the in-frame ones, with some missing. The repertoire has millions of clones, about 95% of them found once; the top ten carry more than 0.95%. Naive CD8 cells lacked CD45RO, underwent positive selection for CCR7 and left out terminally differentiated effector memory CD45RA+ cells. All the donors were Caucasian adults who lived in Nashville, Tennessee. The TCR was taken from a man between 18 and 29 years old in good health. Sequences were obtained from naive CD8+ T cells sorted from blood.

The CDR3 spells CASSLEGFTNEKLFF. The CDR3 region has the DNA TGTGCCAGCAGCTTAGAAGGGTTCACTAATGAAAAACTGTTTTTT. V gene TRBV7-6 combines with J gene TRBJ1-4; D unresolved. CDR3 length: 15 residues. CDR1 is SGHVS and CDR2 is FNYEAQ in the germline V gene. V was trimmed by 1 base and J by 2 bases, leaving 8 bases between them.